This T cell receptor beta chain was obtained from a study of T-cell memory formation after mild COVID-19. Study as a whole: The two donors had largely donor-specific TCR clusters.

From germline, CDR1 is MNHNY and CDR2 SVGAGI (reference sequence). This CDR3 spans 12 amino acids. The V end was cut by 6 bases, the J end by 13 bases, with 15 bases between. TCRdb independently ran MiXCR on the 5' RACE reads; one entry per CDR3 protein. This sample carries roughly 340,000 distinct CDR3 sequences, about 20% of them seen once, and the ten largest clones take roughly a fifth. This clonotype was sampled from a man aged 18-30 years who had mild COVID-19 (a few samples of this study predate the infection). Cell type and time point are not known. The chain combines TRBV6-6 with TRBJ1-4, with D uncertain. The sequenced sample was PBMCs or a T cell subset sorted from them (not recorded which). The CDR3 bases are TGTGCCAGCAGCTACCCGGTTGGGAGACTGTTTTTT. Protein product: CASSYPVGRLFF.